This section outlines one TCR beta chain sequence together with its context. As yet, its antigen is unknown. The sample is drawn from a study of CD8 T cells in Susac syndrome. From germline, CDR1 is LNHDA and CDR2 SQIVND (reference sequence). Unmatched junction bases numbered 3, after V lost 1 base and J lost 6 bases. This CDR3 is 15 amino acids long. RNA in amounts of roughly 0.5 to 1 ug was reverse transcribed with random hexamers. The authors amplified TCR beta CDR3 across 54 Vbeta and 13 Jbeta using immunoSEQ multiplex PCR. TCRdb fed the immunoSEQ multiplex PCR reads into MiXCR, producing one record per CDR3 protein. Here the sample spans some 110,000 distinct CDR3 sequences, roughly 93% being singletons. Regarding the study as a whole: The study recognized that its TCR sequencing and HLA analysis covered a relatively small number of individuals.

CD8+ and CD4+ T cells taken from blood had their TCR beta sequenced. The receptor was isolated from a human donor with multiple sclerosis. The chain uses TRBV19 and TRBJ2-1; 10 bases match TRBD2. Sequenced sample: CD8+ T cells from PBMCs. This CDR3 reads CASSIALAGVNEQFF. The CDR3 coding sequence is TGTGCCAGTAGTATAGCGCTAGCGGGAGTCAATGAGCAGTTCTTC.